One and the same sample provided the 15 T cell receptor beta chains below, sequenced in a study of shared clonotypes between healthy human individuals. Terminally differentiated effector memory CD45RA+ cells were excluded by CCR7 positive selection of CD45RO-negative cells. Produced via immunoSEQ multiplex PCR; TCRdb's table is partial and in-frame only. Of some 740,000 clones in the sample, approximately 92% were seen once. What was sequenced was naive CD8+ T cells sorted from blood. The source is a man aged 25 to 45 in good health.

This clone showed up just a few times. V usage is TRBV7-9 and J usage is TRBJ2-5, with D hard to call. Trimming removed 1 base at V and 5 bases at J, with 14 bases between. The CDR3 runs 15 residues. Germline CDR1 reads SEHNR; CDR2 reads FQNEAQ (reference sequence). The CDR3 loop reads CASSLDLGYRETQYF. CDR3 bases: TGTGCCAGCAGCTTAGATCTGGGATATAGGGAGACCCAGTACTTC.

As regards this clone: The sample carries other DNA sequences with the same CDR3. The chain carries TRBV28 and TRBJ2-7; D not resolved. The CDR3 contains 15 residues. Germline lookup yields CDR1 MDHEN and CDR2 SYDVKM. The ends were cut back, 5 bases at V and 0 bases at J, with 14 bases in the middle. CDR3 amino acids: CASSPVVLSSYEQYF. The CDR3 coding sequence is TGTGCCAGCAGTCCCGTAGTCCTTAGCTCCTACGAGCAGTACTTC.

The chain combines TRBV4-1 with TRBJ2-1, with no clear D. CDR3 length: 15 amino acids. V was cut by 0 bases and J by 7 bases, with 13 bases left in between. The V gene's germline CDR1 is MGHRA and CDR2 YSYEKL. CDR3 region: CASSQDEGRRNEQFF. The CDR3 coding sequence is TGCGCCAGCAGCCAAGATGAAGGCAGGCGGAATGAGCAGTTCTTC.

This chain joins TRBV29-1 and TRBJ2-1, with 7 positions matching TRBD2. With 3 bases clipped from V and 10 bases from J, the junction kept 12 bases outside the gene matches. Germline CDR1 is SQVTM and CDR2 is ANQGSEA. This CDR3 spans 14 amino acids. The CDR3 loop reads CSVDWRGSLREQFF. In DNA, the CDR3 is TGCAGCGTTGACTGGCGGGGGTCGCTCCGGGAGCAGTTCTTC.

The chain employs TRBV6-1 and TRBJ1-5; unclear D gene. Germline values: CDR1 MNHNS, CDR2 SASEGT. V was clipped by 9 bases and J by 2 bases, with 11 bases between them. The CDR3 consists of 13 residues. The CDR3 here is CASVYLGNQPQHF. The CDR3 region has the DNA TGTGCCAGTGTTTATCTCGGCAATCAGCCCCAGCATTTT.

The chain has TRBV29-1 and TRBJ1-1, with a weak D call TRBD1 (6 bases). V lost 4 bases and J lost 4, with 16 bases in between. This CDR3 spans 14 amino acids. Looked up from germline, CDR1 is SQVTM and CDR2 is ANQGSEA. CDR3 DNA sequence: TGCAGCGTTGGACGGCGGGACAAGGGCACTGAAGCTTTCTTT. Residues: CSVGRRDKGTEAFF.

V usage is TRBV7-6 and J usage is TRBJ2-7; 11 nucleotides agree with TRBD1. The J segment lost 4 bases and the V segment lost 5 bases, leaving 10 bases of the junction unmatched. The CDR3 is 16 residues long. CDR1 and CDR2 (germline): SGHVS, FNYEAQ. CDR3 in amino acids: CASSIFVGTGGYEQYF. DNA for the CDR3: TGTGCCAGCAGCATCTTCGTCGGGACAGGGGGTTACGAGCAGTACTTC. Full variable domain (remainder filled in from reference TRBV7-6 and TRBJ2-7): GAGVSQSPRYKVTKRGQDVALRCDPISGHVSLYWYRQALGQGPEFLTYFNYEAQQDKSGLPNDRFSAERPEGSISTLTIQRTEQRDSAMYRCASSIFVGTGGYEQYFGPGTRLTVT.

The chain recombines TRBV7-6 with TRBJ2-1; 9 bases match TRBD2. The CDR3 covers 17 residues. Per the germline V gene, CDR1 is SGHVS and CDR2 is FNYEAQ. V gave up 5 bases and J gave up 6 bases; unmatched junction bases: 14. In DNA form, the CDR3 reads TGTGCCAGCAGCCCCCCGTGGGTAGCGGGAGTTTTCAATGAGCAGTTCTTC. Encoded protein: CASSPPWVAGVFNEQFF. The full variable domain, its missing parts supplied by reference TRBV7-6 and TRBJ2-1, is GAGVSQSPRYKVTKRGQDVALRCDPISGHVSLYWYRQALGQGPEFLTYFNYEAQQDKSGLPNDRFSAERPEGSISTLTIQRTEQRDSAMYRCASSPPWVAGVFNEQFFGPGTRLTVL.

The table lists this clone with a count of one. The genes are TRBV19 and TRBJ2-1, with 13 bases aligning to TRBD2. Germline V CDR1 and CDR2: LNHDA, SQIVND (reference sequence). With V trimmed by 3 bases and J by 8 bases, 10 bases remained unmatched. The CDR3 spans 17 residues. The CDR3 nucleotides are TGTGCCAGTAGTATTGGAGTTACTAGCGGGAGGGCCTATGAGCAGTTCTTC. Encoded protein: CASSIGVTSGRAYEQFF.

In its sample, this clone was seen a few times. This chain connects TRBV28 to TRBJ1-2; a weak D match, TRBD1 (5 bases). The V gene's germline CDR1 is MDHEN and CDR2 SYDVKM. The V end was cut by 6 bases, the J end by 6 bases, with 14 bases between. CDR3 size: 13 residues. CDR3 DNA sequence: TGTGCCAGCAGCCAAGCGGGGCGCGATGGCTACACCTTC. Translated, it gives CASSQAGRDGYTF.

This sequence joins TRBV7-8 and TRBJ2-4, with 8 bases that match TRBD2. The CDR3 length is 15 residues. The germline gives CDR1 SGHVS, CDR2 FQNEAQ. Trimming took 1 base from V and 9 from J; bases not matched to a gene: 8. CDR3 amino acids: CASSLDLREEGIQYF. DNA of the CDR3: TGTGCCAGCAGCTTAGACTTGCGGGAGGAGGGCATTCAGTACTTC.

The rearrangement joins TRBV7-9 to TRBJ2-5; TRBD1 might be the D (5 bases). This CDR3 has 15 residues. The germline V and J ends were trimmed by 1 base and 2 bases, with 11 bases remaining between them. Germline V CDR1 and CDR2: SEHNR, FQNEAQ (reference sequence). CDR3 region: CASSLVSDRQETQYF. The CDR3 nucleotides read TGTGCCAGCAGCTTAGTCAGTGACAGACAAGAGACCCAGTACTTC.

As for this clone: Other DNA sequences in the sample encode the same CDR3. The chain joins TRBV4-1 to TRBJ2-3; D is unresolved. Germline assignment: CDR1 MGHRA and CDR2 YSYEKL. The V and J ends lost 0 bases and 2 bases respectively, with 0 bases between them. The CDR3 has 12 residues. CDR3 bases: TGCGCCAGCAGCCAAGACACAGATACGCAGTATTTT. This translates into CASSQDTDTQYF.

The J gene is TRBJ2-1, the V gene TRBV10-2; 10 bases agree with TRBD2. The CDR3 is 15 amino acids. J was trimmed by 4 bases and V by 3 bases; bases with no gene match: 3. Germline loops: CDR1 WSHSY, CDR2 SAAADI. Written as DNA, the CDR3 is TGCGCCAGCAGTGACGTAGCGGGAGGATACAATGAGCAGTTCTTC. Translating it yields CASSDVAGGYNEQFF.

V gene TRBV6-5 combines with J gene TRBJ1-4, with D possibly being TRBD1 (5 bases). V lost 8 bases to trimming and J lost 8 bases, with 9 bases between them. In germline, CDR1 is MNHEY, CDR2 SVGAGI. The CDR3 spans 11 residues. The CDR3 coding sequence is TGTGCCAGCGGGACTCGGGAAAAACTGTTTTTT. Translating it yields CASGTREKLFF.